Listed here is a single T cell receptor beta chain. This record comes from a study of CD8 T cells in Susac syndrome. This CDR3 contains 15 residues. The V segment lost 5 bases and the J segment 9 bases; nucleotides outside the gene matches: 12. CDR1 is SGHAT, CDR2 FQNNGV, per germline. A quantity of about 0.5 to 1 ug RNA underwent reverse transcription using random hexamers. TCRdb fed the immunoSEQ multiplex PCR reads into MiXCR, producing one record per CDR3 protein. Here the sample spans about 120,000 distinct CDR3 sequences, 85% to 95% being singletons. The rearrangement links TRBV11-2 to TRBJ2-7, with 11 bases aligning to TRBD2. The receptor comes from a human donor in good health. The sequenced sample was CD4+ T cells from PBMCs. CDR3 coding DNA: TGTGCCAGCAGCCTTACTAGCGGGAGTGATCACGGGCAGTACTTC. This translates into CASSLTSGSDHGQYF.